These 21 T cell receptor beta chains were sequenced from one sample in a study of radiation and T cells in renal cell carcinoma. The sample's treatment: 15 Gy SBRT to primary tumor, nephrectomy 4 weeks later. The table came from immunoSEQ multiplex PCR; TCRdb's copy has only in-frame clones and leaves some out. In the table there are 18,000 or so clones, about 50% of which are singletons. Sequenced material: tumor tissue, taken from a patient whose treatment included radiotherapy and nephrectomy. Receptor source: a man in his forties or fifties with renal cell carcinoma.

The chain employs TRBV30 and TRBJ1-5; a possible D gene is TRBD1 (5 bases). The germline gives CDR1 GTSNPN, CDR2 SVGIG (reference sequence). V was clipped by 1 base and J by 9 bases, with 16 bases between them. This CDR3 comprises 14 residues. Here the CDR3 DNA reads TGTGCCTGGAGTGGGGGGGAGTATCTTTGGCCCCAGCATTTT. Translation gives CAWSGGEYLWPQHF. Using reference TRBV30 and TRBJ1-5 for the parts outside the CDR3, the full variable domain is SQTIHQWPATLVQPVGSPLSLECTVEGTSNPNLYWYRQAAGRGLQLLFYSVGIGQISSEVPQNLSASRPQDRQFILSSKKLLLSDSGFYLCAWSGGEYLWPQHFGDGTRLSIL.

The rearrangement uses TRBV7-9 and TRBJ2-3; D is ambiguous. CDR3 length: 12 amino acids. The V end was cut by 3 bases, the J end by 4 bases, with 5 bases between. Germline V lookup: CDR1 SEHNR, CDR2 FQNEAQ (reference sequence). CDR3 amino acids: CASSLFADTQYF. The CDR3 bases are TGTGCCAGCAGCTTGTTCGCAGATACGCAGTATTTT.

This chain uses TRBV9 with TRBJ2-2, with D uncertain. V shed 0 bases and J shed 6 bases, with 15 bases lying between them. Germline V CDR1 and CDR2: SGDLS, YYNGEE. CDR3 length: 16 residues. CDR3 in amino acids: CASSVGRGSGAGELFF. CDR3 DNA sequence: TGTGCCAGCAGCGTAGGCCGAGGTTCGGGTGCCGGGGAGCTGTTTTTT.

This clone has only a few counts. The chain links TRBV7-2 to TRBJ2-3, with D perhaps TRBD1 (6 bases). V was clipped by 5 bases and J by 1 base, with 13 bases between them. Germline V lookup: CDR1 SGHTA, CDR2 FQGNSA. This CDR3 region has 15 residues. CDR3 nucleotides: TGTGCCAGCAGCGTACAGGGAATTGGCACAGATACGCAGTATTTT. Its protein product is CASSVQGIGTDTQYF.

A few counts support this clone. The genes are TRBV7-6 and TRBJ2-7; 7 bases map to TRBD1. Germline V gene sequence: CDR1 SGHVS, CDR2 FNYEAQ. The CDR3 runs to 14 residues. The J segment lost 5 bases and the V segment lost 3 bases, leaving 7 bases of the junction unmatched. CDR3 loop: CASSLRDSGDEQYF. CDR3 DNA sequence: TGTGCCAGCAGCTTGAGGGACAGTGGGGACGAGCAGTACTTC. Drawing the rest from reference TRBV7-6 and TRBJ2-7, the complete variable domain is GAGVSQSPRYKVTKRGQDVALRCDPISGHVSLYWYRQALGQGPEFLTYFNYEAQQDKSGLPNDRFSAERPEGSISTLTIQRTEQRDSAMYRCASSLRDSGDEQYFGPGTRLTVT.

The gene calls are TRBV7-9 and TRBJ1-6; D gene uncertain. Looked up from germline, CDR1 is SEHNR and CDR2 is FQNEAQ (reference sequence). V gave up 2 bases and J gave up 7 bases, with 3 bases separating them. The length of the CDR3 is 12 residues. The CDR3 nucleotides are TGTGCCAGCAGCTTACCCAATTCACCCCTCCACTTT. Translated, it gives CASSLPNSPLHF.

The chain combines TRBV5-1 with TRBJ1-2; TRBD1 is a possible D gene (5 bases). Germline V gene sequence: CDR1 SGHRS, CDR2 YFSETQ. This CDR3 is 14 amino acids long. V lost 4 bases and J 8 bases, leaving 18 bases between the germline ends. The CDR3 here is CASSLSPGGRGYTF. The CDR3 DNA reads TGCGCCAGCAGCCTATCCCCGGGGGGGAGGGGCTACACCTTC.

The gene calls are TRBV7-9 and TRBJ2-5; D is unresolved. V was clipped by 5 bases and J by 5 bases, with 18 bases between them. The V gene's germline CDR1 is SEHNR and CDR2 FQNEAQ (reference sequence). The CDR3 is 15 amino acids. CDR3 amino acids: CASSPDGPERETQYF. In nucleotides, the CDR3 is TGTGCCAGCAGCCCCGACGGACCCGAACGGGAGACCCAGTACTTC.

The chain carries TRBV6-6 and TRBJ1-6; weak D call: TRBD1 (6 bases). V lost 2 bases and J lost 7, with 15 bases in between. Germline V gene lookup returns CDR1 MNHNY and CDR2 SVGAGI (reference sequence). This CDR3 region has 16 residues. The CDR3: CASSYEGQGYNSPLHF. CDR3 sequence (DNA): TGTGCCAGCAGTTACGAGGGTCAGGGGTACAATTCACCCCTCCACTTT.

This clone was counted only a few times. The chain uses TRBV6-1 and TRBJ1-1; weak D call: TRBD1 (5 bases). Per germline, CDR1 MNHNS and CDR2 SASEGT. The length of the CDR3 is 13 residues. Trimming took 3 bases from V and 4 from J, leaving 9 bases between them. Here the CDR3 reads CASSDRETTEAFF. The CDR3 DNA reads as TGTGCCAGCAGTGACAGGGAGACCACTGAAGCTTTCTTT.

The V and J genes are TRBV7-8 and TRBJ2-6; no clear D gene. V was trimmed by 5 bases and J by 0 bases, leaving 17 bases between them. The CDR3 sequence is 18 residues long. Germline CDR1 SGHVS, CDR2 FQNEAQ. CDR3 sequence reads: CASSLVGLDFSGANVLTF. The CDR3 region has the DNA TGTGCCAGCAGCCTTGTGGGTTTGGATTTCTCTGGGGCCAACGTCCTGACTTTC.

This sequence joins TRBV30 and TRBJ1-2; maybe TRBD1 (5 bases). V dropped 2 bases and J dropped 3 bases, with 10 bases sitting between them. CDR3 length: 13 residues. The germline V gene has CDR1 GTSNPN and CDR2 SVGIG (reference sequence). The CDR3 loop reads CAWSQGTYYGYTF. The CDR3 DNA reads TGTGCCTGGAGTCAGGGTACTTACTATGGCTACACCTTC. Together with reference TRBV30 and TRBJ1-2, the CDR3 gives the full variable domain: SQTIHQWPATLVQPVGSPLSLECTVEGTSNPNLYWYRQAAGRGLQLLFYSVGIGQISSEVPQNLSASRPQDRQFILSSKKLLLSDSGFYLCAWSQGTYYGYTFGSGTRLTVV.

This chain joins TRBV6-1 and TRBJ1-1, with D unresolved. Trimming cost V 6 bases and J 0 bases, with 5 bases left between them. Germline CDR1 reads MNHNS; CDR2 reads SASEGT. The CDR3 covers 12 residues. CDR3 sequence (DNA): TGTGCCAGCAGGGGGATGAACACTGAAGCTTTCTTT. Translating it yields CASRGMNTEAFF.

There are a few counts of this clone. The chain couples TRBV30 to TRBJ1-1; no definite D call. The CDR3 loop spans 13 amino acids. Germline loops: CDR1 GTSNPN, CDR2 SVGIG (reference sequence). Trimming shortened V by 8 bases and J by 0 bases, and 13 bases separated the two germline ends. CDR3 protein: CALGIGLNTEAFF. The CDR3 region has the DNA TGTGCCCTCGGTATAGGACTGAACACTGAAGCTTTCTTT.

The gene calls are TRBV9 and TRBJ2-2; no definite D call. Germline loops: CDR1 SGDLS, CDR2 YYNGEE. V was cut by 4 bases and J by 6 bases, with 13 bases left in between. The CDR3 covers 14 residues. CDR3 protein: CASSPRLVPGELFF. The DNA of the CDR3 is TGTGCCAGCAGCCCCCGACTCGTTCCCGGGGAGCTGTTTTTT.

This clone was seen a handful of times. The genes are TRBV5-1 and TRBJ2-7; D is ambiguous. The length of the CDR3 is 16 residues. The V gene's germline CDR1 is SGHRS and CDR2 YFSETQ. With 4 bases removed from V and 1 base from J, the gap between germline ends came to 18 bases. CDR3 protein: CASSPKAAAGSYEQYF. The DNA for the CDR3 is TGCGCCAGCAGCCCCAAGGCGGCAGCTGGGTCCTACGAGCAGTACTTC.

This clone was seen ten or more times. The chain couples TRBV9 to TRBJ1-6, with D perhaps TRBD1 (5 bases). This CDR3 contains 14 residues. Germline V CDR1 and CDR2: SGDLS, YYNGEE. V was pared by 3 bases and J by 3 bases, with 7 bases between. DNA for the CDR3: TGTGCCAGCAGCGCTCAGGGCTATAATTCACCCCTCCACTTT. Translated: CASSAQGYNSPLHF.

This clone was seen ten or more times. The chain couples TRBV2 to TRBJ1-4; D uncertain. This CDR3 is built from 17 residues. V lost 2 bases to trimming and J lost 10 bases, with 23 bases between them. Germline CDR1 reads SNHLY; CDR2 reads FYNNEI. The CDR3 protein is CASSEPARPGFGVKLFF. The CDR3 DNA sequence: TGTGCCAGCAGTGAACCCGCCCGGCCCGGATTCGGAGTAAAACTGTTTTTT.

The rearrangement uses TRBV2 and TRBJ2-5; 10 bases line up with TRBD2. The CDR3 is made up of 13 amino acids. The V and J ends lost 7 bases and 9 bases, in that order; junction bases with no gene match: 8. From germline, CDR1 is SNHLY and CDR2 FYNNEI. The chain's CDR3 is CASKESGRASQYF. CDR3 nucleotides: TGTGCCAGCAAAGAAAGCGGGAGGGCCTCCCAGTACTTC. Full variable domain (outside the CDR3, taken from reference TRBV2 and TRBJ2-5): EPEVTQTPSHQVTQMGQEVILRCVPISNHLYFYWYRQILGQKVEFLVSFYNNEISEKSEIFDDQFSVERPDGSNFTLKIRSTKLEDSAMYFCASKESGRASQYFGPGTRLLVL.

The chain links TRBV2 to TRBJ1-5; 8 nucleotides match TRBD1. Losses at the gene ends were 1 base for V and 7 bases for J; bases not matched to a gene: 6. This CDR3 is built from 15 residues. Germline CDR1 reads SNHLY; CDR2 reads FYNNEI. This CDR3 is CASSEGAGGGQPQHF. In nucleotides, the CDR3 is TGTGCCAGCAGTGAAGGGGCAGGGGGCGGGCAGCCCCAGCATTTT.

V gene TRBV6-5 combines with J gene TRBJ1-4; 11 bases are a match to TRBD1. V gave up 2 bases and J gave up 8 bases; unmatched junction bases: 4. Germline lookup yields CDR1 MNHEY and CDR2 SVGAGI. This CDR3 spans 15 amino acids. The CDR3 region is CASSYSGTGGEKLFF. The DNA of the CDR3 is TGTGCCAGCAGTTACAGCGGGACAGGGGGAGAAAAACTGTTTTTT.